The entry that follows covers one TCR beta chain sequence. Antigen specificity is unknown. These data are taken from a study of OX40 agonist ivuxolimab in advanced cancers. Study in general: Patients were dosed intravenously with ivuxolimab at 0.01 to 10 mg/kg every 2 weeks.

Study findings and constraints: In the 0.1 to 3.0 mg/kg range, CD4+ and CD8+ blood T cells had expanded clonally by week 6. The study found among the lowest clonal expansion in partial responders at 0.1-3.0 mg/kg.

Measured with immunoSEQ multiplex PCR; TCRdb has only the in-frame clones, and not every one. The table has 100,000 or so clones, 65% to 90% seen once. Here the sequenced sample was CD4+ or CD8+ T cells sorted from blood, taken in a trial of the OX40 agonist ivuxolimab. The sequence was collected from an adult with an advanced solid tumor such as melanoma, head and neck, liver or kidney cancer.

The DNA of the CDR3 is TGTGCCAGTAGCCCGGACAGGGGGCCCACTGAAGCTTTCTTT. Translating gives CASSPDRGPTEAFF. The V gene is TRBV19, the J gene TRBJ1-1; 11 bases agree with TRBD1. The germline V gene has CDR1 LNHDA and CDR2 SQIVND (reference sequence). The CDR3 has 14 residues. With 6 bases clipped from V and 4 bases from J, the junction kept 4 bases outside the gene matches. Supplemented by reference TRBV19 and TRBJ1-1, the full variable domain reads DGGITQSPKYLFRKEGQNVTLSCEQNLNHDAMYWYRQDPGQGLRLIYYSQIVNDFQKGDIAEGYSVSREKKESFPLTVTSAQKNPTAFYLCASSPDRGPTEAFFGQGTRLTVV.